One sample yielded the 32 T cell receptor beta chains listed below, sequenced in a study of somatic mutations in T cells in chronic GVHD. Here immunoSEQ multiplex PCR was the method, and the copy in TCRdb shows in-frame clones only, minus some. The sample contains some 13,000 clones, roughly 78% of which appear only once. The sequenced sample consisted of Vbeta20-negative CD4+ T cells from blood. The source is a male patient between 50 and 60 years old with chronic graft-versus-host disease. Some of the T cells may derive from the graft donor.

The rearrangement links TRBV5-4 to TRBJ2-5, with D perhaps TRBD1 (5 bases). In germline, CDR1 is SGHNT, CDR2 YYREEE (reference sequence). The CDR3 loop spans 13 amino acids. V was clipped by 0 bases and J by 3 bases, with 6 bases between them. CDR3: CASSLVREETQYF. CDR3 bases: TGTGCCAGCAGCTTGGTCAGGGAAGAGACCCAGTACTTC.

The V call is TRBV5-6, the J call TRBJ1-1; D might be TRBD1 (5 bases). The length of the CDR3 is 12 residues. Trimming shortened V by 3 bases and J by 5 bases, and 8 bases separated the two germline ends. Germline V gene lookup returns CDR1 SGHDT and CDR2 YYEEEE. CDR3 bases: TGTGCCAGCAGCTGGGGGGTTACTGAAGCTTTCTTT. Translated, it gives CASSWGVTEAFF.

The rearrangement uses TRBV10-3 and TRBJ2-2; possibly TRBD2 for D (5 bases). V dropped 6 bases and J dropped 7 bases, with 12 bases sitting between them. The CDR3 sequence is 13 residues long. Germline V CDR1 and CDR2: ENHRY, SYGVKD. CDR3: CAISSPGSGELFF. The CDR3, as DNA: TGTGCCATCAGCTCGCCGGGAAGCGGGGAGCTGTTTTTT.

The rearrangement joins TRBV11-2 to TRBJ2-7; 7 bases line up with TRBD2. Germline V gives CDR1 SGHAT, CDR2 FQNNGV. CDR3 size: 13 residues. The trim removed 0 bases at V and 8 bases at J, leaving 4 bases unmatched. The CDR3 here is CASSLEWGGQQYF. Here the CDR3 DNA reads TGTGCCAGCAGCTTAGAATGGGGGGGTCAGCAGTACTTC.

This clone was seen a handful of times. The chain combines TRBV6-5 with TRBJ1-2; no definite D call. With 0 bases removed from V and 7 bases from J, the gap between germline ends came to 12 bases. The germline V gene encodes CDR1 MNHEY and CDR2 SVGAGI. The CDR3 is made up of 14 amino acids. CDR3 residues: CASSYSRWSGGYTF. Here the CDR3 DNA reads TGTGCCAGCAGTTACTCGAGATGGTCCGGTGGCTACACCTTC.

The J gene is TRBJ1-4, the V gene TRBV4-1, with D possibly being TRBD1 (5 bases). V gave up 2 bases and J gave up 8 bases, with 21 bases separating them. This CDR3 spans 17 amino acids. Germline V CDR1 and CDR2: MGHRA, YSYEKL. As DNA, the CDR3 is TGCGCCAGCAGCCAATCCTCAGGAGGGGCCCCGGAGGAAAAACTGTTTTTT. It yields the protein CASSQSSGGAPEEKLFF.

This chain connects TRBV28 to TRBJ1-3; weak D call: TRBD1 (6 bases). CDR1 MDHEN and CDR2 SYDVKM come from the germline V gene. The germline V and J ends were trimmed by 8 bases and 0 bases, with 11 bases remaining between them. This CDR3 has 14 residues. CDR3 in amino acids: CASGDTLSGNTIYF. The CDR3 region has the DNA TGTGCCAGCGGGGACACTCTCTCTGGAAACACCATATATTTT.

This clone turned up a few times. The chain has TRBV2 and TRBJ2-3, with unresolved D. This CDR3 has 12 amino acids. Germline-derived CDR1 and CDR2 are SNHLY and FYNNEI. Deletions cut 5 bases from V and 6 bases from J, with 9 bases between. CDR3 DNA: TGTGCCAGCAGTCTGCTTCGGGATACGCAGTATTTT. Translating it yields CASSLLRDTQYF.

This clone was observed a handful of times. J is TRBJ2-7 and V is TRBV28, with 9 bases that match TRBD2. J gave up 6 bases and V 1 base, and 7 bases lay outside the gene matches. The CDR3 loop spans 15 amino acids. The germline gives CDR1 MDHEN, CDR2 SYDVKM. CDR3 nucleotides: TGTGCCAGCAGTTTATCGTGGACTAGCGACGGCGAGCAGTACTTC. Translating gives CASSLSWTSDGEQYF.

The chain uses TRBV28 and TRBJ2-1, with 16 bases lining up with TRBD2. After removal of 6 bases from V and 9 bases from J, the junction contained 11 bases not matched to a gene. CDR1 and CDR2 from the germline V gene are MDHEN and SYDVKM. The CDR3 spans 17 residues. DNA of the CDR3: TGTGCCAGCAGCCCACCCGGGACTAGCGGGGGGGCAGCTGAGCAGTTCTTC. Translating gives CASSPPGTSGGAAEQFF.

This clone was observed a few times. The gene calls are TRBV7-3 and TRBJ2-2; D not certain. Germline CDR1 reads SGHTA; CDR2 reads FQGTGA. V shed 1 base and J shed 8 bases, with 5 bases lying between them. This CDR3 has 12 amino acids. The CDR3 coding sequence is TGTGCCAGCAGCTTAAACGAGGGGGAGCTGTTTTTT. Translated, it gives CASSLNEGELFF.

The rearrangement uses TRBV7-2 and TRBJ2-1; D is possibly TRBD1 (5 bases). Germline CDR1 is SGHTA and CDR2 is FQGNSA. V shed 1 base and J shed 0 bases, with 7 bases lying between them. The CDR3 length is 15 residues. In DNA form, the CDR3 reads TGTGCCAGCAGCTTAGACCAGGGCTCCTACAATGAGCAGTTCTTC. It yields the protein CASSLDQGSYNEQFF.

The chain couples TRBV4-2 to TRBJ2-6, with D possibly being TRBD1 (5 bases). Per germline, CDR1 LGHNA and CDR2 YNFKEQ. V lost 0 bases to trimming and J lost 3 bases, with 12 bases between them. This CDR3 is 17 amino acids long. The CDR3, as DNA: TGTGCCAGCAGCCAAGATAGTGGGGCCGGTGGGGCCAACGTCCTGACTTTC. Translation gives CASSQDSGAGGANVLTF.

V usage is TRBV2 and J usage is TRBJ2-2, with D possibly TRBD1 on 6 matching bases. CDR1 SNHLY and CDR2 FYNNEI come from the germline V gene. Deletions cut 6 bases from V and 1 base from J, with 6 bases between. The CDR3 extends over 13 amino acids. The CDR3 is CASRTGNTGELFF. The CDR3, as DNA: TGTGCCAGCAGGACAGGGAACACCGGGGAGCTGTTTTTT.

The chain combines TRBV1 with TRBJ2-7; the table's D call, TRBD2, has no DNA check behind it. TRBV1 is annotated as a pseudogene. The CDR3 is 23 amino acids. The CDR3 loop reads CTSSQEKENRAGGQTTSSYEQYF. In nucleotides, the CDR3 is TGCACCAGCAGCCAAGAAAAAGAAAATCGAGCGGGGGGCCAAACGACCAGCTCCTACGAGCAGTACTTC.

The chain couples TRBV27 to TRBJ1-1, with TRBD1 matching over 7 bases. Germline CDR1 is MNHEY and CDR2 is SMNVEV (reference sequence). The CDR3 contains 15 residues. Germline trimming cut 2 bases from V and 1 base from J; bases unmatched to any gene: 4. CDR3 loop: CASSLGGQKNTEAFF. DNA of the CDR3: TGTGCCAGCAGTTTAGGGGGACAGAAGAACACTGAAGCTTTCTTT.

This clone was counted a few times. The chain combines TRBV2 with TRBJ1-2; D may be TRBD1 (6 bases). The ends were cut back, 2 bases at V and 4 bases at J, with 14 bases in the middle. CDR3 length: 15 amino acids. The germline V gene has CDR1 SNHLY and CDR2 FYNNEI. CDR3 DNA sequence: TGTGCCAGCAGTGAATTCGGGGTAGGGGGCTATGGCTACACCTTC. Protein product: CASSEFGVGGYGYTF.

J is TRBJ1-6 and V is TRBV19, with no clear D. The CDR3 loop spans 13 amino acids. V lost 0 bases and J 6 bases, leaving 3 bases between the germline ends. Looked up from germline, CDR1 is LNHDA and CDR2 is SQIVND (reference sequence). In nucleotides, the CDR3 is TGTGCCAGTAGTATAGATCTTAATTCACCCCTCCACTTT. This translates into CASSIDLNSPLHF.

The chain couples TRBV27 to TRBJ2-5, with D possibly matching TRBD2 (6 bases). The CDR3 extends over 13 amino acids. The V and J ends lost 3 bases and 7 bases respectively, with 12 bases between them. Per the germline V gene, CDR1 is MNHEY and CDR2 is SMNVEV (reference sequence). CDR3 DNA sequence: TGTGCCAGCAGTTTGGGGAGGTCCGGGACCCAGTACTTC. Translation: CASSLGRSGTQYF.

The chain couples TRBV28 to TRBJ1-5, with D tentatively TRBD1 (5 bases). The CDR3 extends over 12 amino acids. CDR1 is MDHEN and CDR2 is SYDVKM in the germline V gene. V lost 2 bases, J lost 9 bases, and 8 bases lay in between. The CDR3, as DNA: TGTGCCAGCAGTTTAATTAGGGGGCCCCAGCATTTT. Its protein is CASSLIRGPQHF.

The V call is TRBV18, the J call TRBJ1-2; TRBD1 matches at 7 bases. V shed 3 bases and J 3 bases; nucleotides not matched to a gene: 4. Germline assignment: CDR1 KGHSH and CDR2 LQKENI. CDR3 length: 14 amino acids. The CDR3 region has the DNA TGTGCCAGCTCACCCACAGGGGAAGACTATGGCTACACCTTC. It encodes CASSPTGEDYGYTF.

The rearrangement links TRBV7-9 to TRBJ2-7; TRBD2 matches 12 bases. Germline CDR1 SEHNR, CDR2 FQNEAQ (reference sequence). This CDR3 spans 17 amino acids. J was trimmed by 1 base and V by 5 bases; bases with no gene match: 9. CDR3 amino acids: CASSPVLAGGISYEQYF. The CDR3 DNA follows: TGTGCCAGCAGCCCCGTACTAGCGGGAGGCATATCCTACGAGCAGTACTTC.

The chain links TRBV10-3 to TRBJ2-1; TRBD1 might be the D (6 bases). The CDR3 runs 13 residues. Trimming pared 0 bases from V and 9 bases from J, leaving 9 bases between. CDR1 ENHRY and CDR2 SYGVKD come from the germline V gene. CDR3 sequence (DNA): TGTGCCATCAGTGAGTCAGGGGGTAGTGAGCAGTTCTTC. Protein sequence: CAISESGGSEQFF.

The V call is TRBV7-9, the J call TRBJ1-6; tentative D call: TRBD1 (5 bases). The CDR3 runs 15 residues. Between the trimmed V and J ends, which lost 3 bases and 5 bases, there was a span of 11 bases. Germline CDR1 SEHNR, CDR2 FQNEAQ (reference sequence). CDR3 DNA sequence: TGTGCCAGCAGCTTGCAGGGTACTAATAATTCACCCCTCCACTTT. Amino acids: CASSLQGTNNSPLHF.

The chain recombines TRBV2 with TRBJ2-5, with D maybe TRBD2 (6 bases). The J call may not be correct, given that the DNA end is closer to TRBJ2-7. The CDR3 loop spans 14 amino acids. Germline V gene lookup returns CDR1 SNHLY and CDR2 FYNNEI. The CDR3 spells CASSWGVPSYEQYF. The CDR3, as DNA: TGTGCCAGCAGTTGGGGGGTTCCCTCCTACGAGCAGTACTTC.

As to this clone: One end of the junction fails to match germline, which may point to a read error. This chain links TRBV7-7 with TRBJ2-1, with 10 nucleotides matching TRBD2. Germline V gene lookup returns CDR1 SSHAT and CDR2 FNYEAQ (reference sequence). The CDR3 is 16 amino acids. The CDR3 protein is CASSPGAGGGYNEQFF. In DNA, the CDR3 is TGTGCTAGCAGCCCCGGAGCGGGAGGGGGCTACAATGAGCAGTTCTTC.

The rearrangement uses TRBV5-6 and TRBJ1-5, with 8 nucleotides matching TRBD1. The CDR3 covers 15 residues. Trimming removed 4 bases from V and 0 bases from J; junction bases left unmatched: 3. Germline CDR1 is SGHDT and CDR2 is YYEEEE. CDR3 in amino acids: CASSRQGLSNQPQHF. The CDR3 DNA is TGTGCCAGCAGCCGACAGGGGCTTAGCAATCAGCCCCAGCATTTT.

V usage is TRBV11-2 and J usage is TRBJ1-3; tentatively, D is TRBD1 (6 bases). The CDR3 length is 16 residues. Trimming took 5 bases from V and 8 from J, leaving 22 bases between them. Looked up from germline, CDR1 is SGHAT and CDR2 is FQNNGV. CDR3 DNA: TGTGCCAGCAGCCGAAGACAGGCTGGTAGCGGGGACACCATATATTTT. Translating gives CASSRRQAGSGDTIYF.

This clone has only one observation. The chain carries TRBV5-4 and TRBJ2-2; tentatively, D is TRBD1 (6 bases). V was shortened by 4 bases and J by 8 bases, with 18 bases between the two germline ends. Per germline, CDR1 SGHNT and CDR2 YYREEE (reference sequence). The CDR3 has 15 amino acids. CDR3 protein: CASSPDPTGRGELFF. The CDR3 bases are TGTGCCAGCAGCCCCGACCCGACAGGCCGGGGGGAGCTGTTTTTT.

This chain uses TRBV28 with TRBJ1-4; perhaps TRBD1 as D (5 bases). The V end lost 8 bases, the J end lost 7 bases, and 11 bases lay between the germline ends. The CDR3 length is 12 residues. Germline loops: CDR1 MDHEN, CDR2 SYDVKM. DNA of the CDR3: TGTGCCAGCCGTCCCGGGGGTGAAAAACTGTTTTTT. Amino acid sequence: CASRPGGEKLFF.

The V call is TRBV14, the J call TRBJ1-1; D call uncertain. The CDR3 is made up of 13 amino acids. CDR1 is SGHDN and CDR2 is FVKESK in the germline V gene. Trimming cost V 4 bases and J 3 bases, with 9 bases left between them. CDR3 protein: CASSLQIYTEAFF. As DNA, the CDR3 is TGTGCCAGCAGCCTACAGATCTACACTGAAGCTTTCTTT.

The rearrangement uses TRBV12-1 and TRBJ1-4. TRBV12-1 is a documented pseudogene. CDR3 length: 15 residues. In nucleotides, the CDR3 is TGTGCCAGCAGCTCCCCGCGGAGCCGCAAGGAAAAACTGTTTTTT. Protein product: CASSSPRSRKEKLFF.